The source of this T cell receptor (beta chain) is a study of T cells of healthy individuals. TCRdb reprocessed the 5' RACE reads with MiXCR, giving one entry per CDR3 protein. The repertoire holds some 100,000 distinct CDR3 sequences, with under 20% as singletons. V dropped 0 bases and J dropped 5 bases, with 14 bases sitting between them. Germline V gene data show CDR1 as SGHKS and CDR2 as YYEKEE (reference sequence). CDR3 length equals 15 residues. This clonotype showed up many times. This clonotype was sampled from a human donor in good health. The V call is TRBV5-5, the J call TRBJ2-5, with D tentatively TRBD2 (6 bases). DNA for the CDR3: TGTGCCAGCAGCTTGGAAGGCAGGGAGGTGGAGACCCAGTACTTC. Its protein is CASSLEGREVETQYF.